This paragraph reports one T cell receptor beta chain. Its antigen is as yet unknown. This record belongs to a study of T cells in localized non-small cell lung cancer. Study-wide results and limits: A raised T cell density in blood coincided with lengthier overall survival. T cell clonality was highest in uninvolved adjacent lung, above tumor.

Germline CDR1 reads MDHEN; CDR2 reads SYDVKM. The length of the CDR3 is 12 residues. Trimming stripped 10 bases from V and 5 bases from J, with 15 bases between. Assay used: immunoSEQ multiplex PCR; TCRdb lists only in-frame clones, some missing. The sample lists roughly 29,000 clones, approximately 84% occurring once. The receptor's source is a man aged 40 to 70 with stage III lung adenocarcinoma. The starting material was peripheral blood mononuclear cells, obtained before any cancer treatment. This rearrangement joins TRBV28 to TRBJ2-7, with unresolved D. The DNA for the CDR3 is TGTGCCACCGGACCCCGACACGACGAGCAGTACGTC. It yields the protein CATGPRHDEQYV.